These T cell receptor beta chains were read from a single sample in a study of CD8 T cells in Susac syndrome. TCRdb reprocessed the immunoSEQ multiplex PCR reads via MiXCR and lists one record per CDR3 protein. The sample holds roughly 180,000 distinct CDR3 sequences, 85% to 95% seen once. Sequenced sample: CD4+ T cells from PBMCs. The source of these receptors is a human donor in good health. Each CDR3 is given without its conserved first and last residue.

>TRBJ2-5|13|TRBV29-1
SVEGLAGDQETQY
>TRBJ2-6|14|TRBV29-1
SVVIIRHSGANVLT
>TRBJ2-7|9|TRBV30
AWTGKGEQY
>TRBJ1-5|12|TRBV4-1
ASSQGDRNQPQH
>TRBJ2-1|13|TRBV28
ASSLFGRSYNEQF
>TRBJ2-3|13|TRBV20-1
SAESGQGPPDTQY
>TRBJ2-5|13|TRBV27
ASSRGQAPQETQY
>TRBJ2-1|12|TRBV24-1
ATSDLVRGNEQF
>TRBJ2-3|12|TRBV3-1
ASSQEAGSGTQY
>TRBJ2-7|10|TRBV29-1
SAAGGTYEQY
>TRBJ2-3|13|TRBV12-3/TRBV12-4
ASSLTSGGTDTQY
>TRBJ2-5|12|TRBV6-5
ASSRTSGGETQY
>TRBJ2-7|17|TRBV29-1
SVGWYGTSGYQPSYEQY
>TRBJ1-5|14|TRBV30
AWRGGGAHSNQPQH
>TRBJ2-1|9|TRBV4-1
ASSRDRLQF
>TRBJ2-3|16|TRBV7-2
ASSSPPGHKISTDTQY
>TRBJ2-3|14|TRBV7-2
ASSARLAGITDTQY
>TRBJ1-1|12|TRBV27
ASSGRTSNTEAF
>TRBJ2-5|10|TRBV20-1
SAPGRAETQY